The 27 T cell receptor beta chains listed next were all sequenced from one sample in a study of cytomegalovirus exposure and HLA in healthy donors. A multiplex PCR was run with 60 Vbeta primers and 13 Jbeta primers. The assay was immunoSEQ multiplex PCR, and TCRdb's table has in-frame clones only and misses some. This table holds tens of thousands of clones, 73% found once. Source material: PBMCs. The origin of the receptors is a man aged 45-65 years in good health and CMV-seronegative.

The V and J genes are TRBV2 and TRBJ1-1, with 7 bases that match TRBD1. The CDR3 loop spans 14 amino acids. Germline-derived CDR1 and CDR2 are SNHLY and FYNNEI. With V trimmed by 6 bases and J by 6 bases, 10 bases remained unmatched. CDR3 residues: CASSDRDSKAEAFF. In DNA form, the CDR3 reads TGTGCCAGCAGCGACAGGGATTCCAAGGCTGAAGCTTTCTTT.

This clone was detected a few times. The V gene is TRBV7-2, the J gene TRBJ2-1; 11 bases fit TRBD1. The CDR3 extends over 19 amino acids. V lost 1 base, J lost 4 bases, and 12 bases stayed unmatched. CDR1 and CDR2 from the germline V gene are SGHTA and FQGNSA. CDR3 nucleotide sequence: TGTGCCAGCAGCTTAGAGGGTGGGTATGGGACAGGGGGTTACAATGAGCAGTTCTTC. It encodes CASSLEGGYGTGGYNEQFF.

This chain uses TRBV10-2 with TRBJ1-2; D may be TRBD1 (6 bases). The germline V gene has CDR1 WSHSY and CDR2 SAAADI. The V end lost 0 bases, the J end lost 0 bases, and 14 bases lay between the germline ends. The CDR3 is 17 residues long. The CDR3 DNA reads as TGCGCCAGCAGTGAGTCGTTAGGGGGGGGCCCTAACTATGGCTACACCTTC. This codes for CASSESLGGGPNYGYTF.

The V and J genes are TRBV19 and TRBJ1-1, with a weak D call TRBD1 (5 bases). V was clipped by 3 bases and J by 0 bases, with 8 bases between them. The CDR3 length is 14 residues. Germline CDR1 LNHDA, CDR2 SQIVND (reference sequence). As DNA, the CDR3 is TGTGCCAGTAGTATCGGGACTTTGAACACTGAAGCTTTCTTT. It translates to CASSIGTLNTEAFF.

The V gene is TRBV15, the J gene TRBJ2-1; TRBD1 is a possible D gene (6 bases). The CDR3 is 13 residues long. The germline V and J ends were trimmed by 3 bases and 8 bases, with 11 bases remaining between them. Germline V lookup: CDR1 LNHNV, CDR2 YYDKDF (reference sequence). The CDR3 nucleotides read TGTGCCACCAGCAGTCACAGGGCCGATGAGCAGTTCTTC. Residues: CATSSHRADEQFF.

The rearrangement links TRBV6-1 to TRBJ1-5; 10 nucleotides line up with TRBD1. The CDR3 has 18 amino acids. V lost 1 base and J lost 7; bases outside the gene matches: 13. Germline CDR1 MNHNS, CDR2 SASEGT. CDR3 sequence: CASSEGTGGWLRRQPQHF. DNA for the CDR3: TGTGCCAGCAGTGAAGGGACAGGGGGTTGGTTGCGAAGGCAGCCCCAGCATTTT.

This sequence joins TRBV5-1 and TRBJ2-7; TRBD2 matches at 9 bases. The germline CDR1 and CDR2 sequences are SGHRS and YFSETQ. CDR3 length equals 16 residues. The V gene end was trimmed by 3 bases and the J gene end by 4 bases; junction bases not matched to a gene: 11. The CDR3 loop reads CASSYPPGLATYEQYF. CDR3 bases: TGCGCCAGCAGCTACCCCCCCGGACTAGCGACGTACGAGCAGTACTTC. Full variable domain (missing parts from reference TRBV5-1 and TRBJ2-7): KAGVTQTPRYLIKTRGQQVTLSCSPISGHRSVSWYQQTPGQGLQFLFEYFSETQRNKGNFPGRFSGRQFSNSRSEMNVSTLELGDSALYLCASSYPPGLATYEQYFGPGTRLTVT.

The chain employs TRBV6-6 and TRBJ2-6; D possibly corresponds to TRBD1 (6 bases). V shed 5 bases and J shed 3 bases, with 8 bases lying between them. The CDR3 is 14 amino acids. Germline V gene sequence: CDR1 MNHNY, CDR2 SVGAGI (reference sequence). CDR3 DNA: TGTGCCAGCAGTGGACAGTTTGGGGCCAACGTCCTGACTTTC. It is translated as CASSGQFGANVLTF.

This clone was picked up a small number of times. The chain joins TRBV27 to TRBJ2-5; D possibly corresponds to TRBD2 (5 bases). The tail of the sequence fits TRBJ2-7 better, so the J call may be wrong. Germline V gene data show CDR1 as MNHEY and CDR2 as SMNVEV (reference sequence). This CDR3 spans 14 amino acids. CDR3 in DNA: TGTGCCAGCAGTTTAACGGGAAATGGGTACGAGCAGTACTTC. As protein: CASSLTGNGYEQYF.

The CDR3 DNA is TGTGCCAGCAGCTTAAAACAGGACCATGGCTCTTTCTTT. This codes for CASSLKQDHGSFF. The gene calls are TRBV7-9 and TRBJ1-1; D perhaps matches TRBD1 (5 bases). The CDR3 contains 13 residues. Germline-derived CDR1 and CDR2 are SEHNR and FQNEAQ (reference sequence). Trimming removed 2 bases from V and 12 bases from J, with 16 bases in between. The full variable domain, completed using reference TRBV7-9 and TRBJ1-1, is DTGVSQNPRHKITKRGQNVTFRCDPISEHNRLYWYRQTLGQGPEFLTYFQNEAQLEKSRLLSDRFSAERPKGSFSTLEIQRTEQGDSAMYLCASSLKQDHGSFFGQGTRLTVV.

The chain joins TRBV27 to TRBJ2-1; 9 bases agree with TRBD2. This CDR3 contains 20 residues. CDR1 MNHEY and CDR2 SMNVEV come from the germline V gene (reference sequence). The V and J ends lost 6 bases and 7 bases, in that order; junction bases with no gene match: 25. The chain's CDR3 is CASRGRPSGDGAEGLNEQFF. The DNA for the CDR3 is TGTGCCAGCAGGGGTCGGCCTAGCGGGGATGGGGCAGAGGGGCTGAATGAGCAGTTCTTC.

V gene TRBV2 combines with J gene TRBJ2-5, with 10 bases lining up with TRBD2. J gave up 7 bases and V 3 bases, and 8 bases lay outside the gene matches. Germline V gene sequence: CDR1 SNHLY, CDR2 FYNNEI. The CDR3 loop spans 15 amino acids. CDR3 loop: CASSDSGGAHGTQYF. DNA of the CDR3: TGTGCCAGCAGTGACAGCGGGGGGGCTCACGGGACCCAGTACTTC.

This clone was picked up a small number of times. The J gene is TRBJ2-3, the V gene TRBV30; 13 positions agree with TRBD2. CDR1 and CDR2 (germline): GTSNPN, SVGIG (reference sequence). The length of the CDR3 is 14 residues. V lost 4 bases and J lost 4; bases outside the gene matches: 2. The CDR3 coding sequence is TGTGCCTGGATACTAGCGGGGGGGCCAGATACGCAGTATTTT. As protein: CAWILAGGPDTQYF.

This clone was seen a handful of times. This rearrangement joins TRBV5-1 to TRBJ2-3; 8 nucleotides align to TRBD2. CDR3 length: 15 amino acids. With 0 bases clipped from V and 3 bases from J, the junction kept 3 bases outside the gene matches. From germline, CDR1 is SGHRS and CDR2 YFSETQ. For the CDR3, the DNA is TGCGCCAGCAGCTTGGCGGGGGGGTCGACAGATACGCAGTATTTT. Protein product: CASSLAGGSTDTQYF.

This chain connects TRBV2 to TRBJ1-1; 7 bases are shared with TRBD1. The germline CDR1 and CDR2 sequences are SNHLY and FYNNEI. J gave up 4 bases and V 6 bases, and 14 bases lay outside the gene matches. The CDR3 is 16 residues long. Here the CDR3 DNA reads TGTGCCAGCAGGACACGTAGTCGACAGGGAGCCACTGAAGCTTTCTTT. Its protein is CASRTRSRQGATEAFF.

V usage is TRBV9 and J usage is TRBJ2-3, with D tentatively TRBD1 (5 bases). The CDR3 runs to 15 residues. CDR1 is SGDLS, CDR2 YYNGEE, per germline. With 0 bases removed from V and 4 bases from J, the gap between germline ends came to 12 bases. The CDR3 is CASSVAGRAADTQYF. The CDR3 nucleotides are TGTGCCAGCAGCGTAGCGGGCAGGGCAGCAGATACGCAGTATTTT.

Here the CDR3 DNA reads TGCGCCAGCAGCTTGGGGCTAGCGGGGGGACCTAGCACAGATACGCAGTATTTT. Its translation is CASSLGLAGGPSTDTQYF. J is TRBJ2-3 and V is TRBV5-1, with TRBD2 identical over 11 bases. From germline, CDR1 is SGHRS and CDR2 YFSETQ. V trimming: 0 bases; J trimming: 0 bases; junction bases outside the gene matches: 6. The CDR3 extends over 18 amino acids.

Only a few counts were recorded for this clone. The chain is built from TRBV5-6 and TRBJ2-1; 9 bases align to TRBD2. V dropped 1 base and J dropped 6; count of bases not matched to a gene: 11. Per the germline V gene, CDR1 is SGHDT and CDR2 is YYEEEE. The CDR3 runs to 17 residues. The CDR3 DNA reads as TGTGCCAGCAGCTTGACTAGGGGGAGCGGGGGGAGCAATGAGCAGTTCTTC. Its translation is CASSLTRGSGGSNEQFF.

The chain carries TRBV6-1 and TRBJ2-3; TRBD2 matches at 13 bases. Germline CDR1 and CDR2: MNHNS and SASEGT. With 5 bases clipped from V and 10 bases from J, the junction kept 6 bases outside the gene matches. The CDR3 is 14 amino acids. The DNA for the CDR3 is TGTGCCAGCAGTACTAGCGGGGGGGCCTCGGCGCAGTATTTT. Encoded protein: CASSTSGGASAQYF.

J is TRBJ2-7 and V is TRBV6-1; 10 bases map to TRBD2. This CDR3 contains 12 residues. Germline V gene sequence: CDR1 MNHNS, CDR2 SASEGT. J was trimmed by 5 bases and V by 7 bases; bases with no gene match: 2. The CDR3 DNA is TGTGCCAGCAAGCGGGGGGGCGACGAGCAGTACTTC. Protein product: CASKRGGDEQYF.

This chain uses TRBV11-3 with TRBJ2-6; 7 bases align to TRBD1. CDR1 and CDR2 (germline): SGHNT, YENEEA. V shed 5 bases and J 2 bases; nucleotides not matched to a gene: 12. This CDR3 is 18 amino acids long. The CDR3, as DNA: TGTGCCAGCAGCCCAACCGACAGGGCGAACCCTGGGGCCAACGTCCTGACTTTC. Amino acid sequence: CASSPTDRANPGANVLTF.

In this sample, this clone is medium-sized. The gene calls are TRBV21-1 and TRBJ2-1; whether TRBD1, the table's D call, matches the DNA was not checked. TRBV21-1 is a pseudogene locus. The CDR3 extends over 16 amino acids. CDR3 sequence: CASSKLGQDSYNEQFF. CDR3 bases: TGTGCCAGCAGCAAACTAGGACAGGACTCCTACAATGAGCAGTTCTTC.

The chain carries TRBV19 and TRBJ1-1, with a possible D match to TRBD1 (5 bases). Germline CDR1 is LNHDA and CDR2 is SQIVND (reference sequence). V gave up 3 bases and J gave up 4 bases, with 12 bases separating them. The CDR3 runs to 14 residues. The CDR3, as DNA: TGTGCCAGTAGTATCCAGGGTGGTGGCACTGAAGCTTTCTTT. It translates to CASSIQGGGTEAFF.

This clone has just one count. The rearrangement links TRBV5-1 to TRBJ2-5, with TRBD2 matching 11 bases. CDR1 is SGHRS, CDR2 YFSETQ, per germline. Trimming removed 0 bases from V and 2 bases from J; junction bases left unmatched: 6. This CDR3 is 17 amino acids long. The CDR3 DNA reads TGCGCCAGCAGCTTGGCCACCCGACTAGCGGGGCAAGAGACCCAGTACTTC. This encodes CASSLATRLAGQETQYF.

This clone was recorded a few times. CDR3 residues: CASSLVGTGIYQETQYF. CDR3 in DNA: TGTGCCAGCAGCTTGGTCGGGACAGGTATTTACCAAGAGACCCAGTACTTC. This rearrangement joins TRBV5-4 to TRBJ2-5; TRBD1 agrees at 8 bases. The CDR3 runs 17 residues. Trimming cost V 0 bases and J 0 bases; bases outside gene matches: 7. Germline loops: CDR1 SGHNT, CDR2 YYREEE (reference sequence).

Comment on this clone: The sample holds other DNA sequences that translate to the same CDR3. This rearrangement joins TRBV2 to TRBJ1-5; D is undetermined. V was shortened by 6 bases and J by 6 bases, with 18 bases between the two germline ends. The CDR3 is made up of 15 amino acids. Germline V gene lookup returns CDR1 SNHLY and CDR2 FYNNEI. The CDR3 DNA reads TGTGCCAGCAGCCGAAACCCAGGTTACAGTCAGCCCCAGCATTTT. Protein sequence: CASSRNPGYSQPQHF.

This chain links TRBV6-5 with TRBJ1-5; D is unresolved. There are 13 residues in the CDR3. V was clipped by 6 bases and J by 2 bases, with 8 bases between them. Per the germline V gene, CDR1 is MNHEY and CDR2 is SVGAGI. In DNA form, the CDR3 reads TGTGCCAGCAGCCAGGTGGGCAATCAGCCCCAGCATTTT. Translating gives CASSQVGNQPQHF.